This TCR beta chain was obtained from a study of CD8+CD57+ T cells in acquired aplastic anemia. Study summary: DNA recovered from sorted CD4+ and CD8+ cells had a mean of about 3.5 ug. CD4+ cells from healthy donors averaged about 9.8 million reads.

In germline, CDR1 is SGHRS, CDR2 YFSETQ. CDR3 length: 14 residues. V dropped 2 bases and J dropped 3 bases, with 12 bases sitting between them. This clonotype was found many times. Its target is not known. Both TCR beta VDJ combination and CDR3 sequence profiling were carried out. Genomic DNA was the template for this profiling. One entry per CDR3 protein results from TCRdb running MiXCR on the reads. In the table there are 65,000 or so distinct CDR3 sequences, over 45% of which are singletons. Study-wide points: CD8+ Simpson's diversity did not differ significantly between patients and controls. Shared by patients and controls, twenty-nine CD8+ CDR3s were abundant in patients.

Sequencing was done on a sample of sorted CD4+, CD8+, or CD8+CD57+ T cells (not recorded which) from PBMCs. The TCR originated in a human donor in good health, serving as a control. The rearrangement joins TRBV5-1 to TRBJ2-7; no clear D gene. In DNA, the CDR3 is TGCGCCAGCAGCTTCGACCTAAGTAACTACGAGCAGTACTTC. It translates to CASSFDLSNYEQYF.